The T cell receptor (beta chain) under discussion was sequenced for a study of blood T cell repertoires in COVID-19. About the research overall: The United States, Italy and Spain provided the acute and convalescent COVID-19 samples. PBMCs, B-cell-depleted T cells, or T cells were the source of the cDNA or gDNA that made up the material.

With respect to this clone: Additional DNA sequences in this sample encode the identical CDR3.

The CDR3 is made up of 14 amino acids. J lost 4 bases, V lost 6 bases, and 3 bases had no gene match. Germline V gene lookup returns CDR1 SGHNT and CDR2 YENEEA. Study processing details: How many nucleated cells were present was estimated from reference gene primer amplification. Only in-frame clones appear in the TCRdb table, and some are missing; sequencing was by immunoSEQ multiplex PCR. The V and J calls and clone size come from that table; D and trimming were worked out from the DNA. The top ten clones hold 1.5% to 2% of a sample with 250,000 to 400,000 clones, roughly 88% of them seen once. V gene TRBV11-3 combines with J gene TRBJ1-1, with 12 positions matching TRBD1. The sequencing sample was made of peripheral blood. The sequence was obtained from a woman aged 25 to 39 with COVID-19, enrolled during active disease. The CDR3: CASSPGQGATEAFF. In DNA form, the CDR3 reads TGTGCCAGCAGTCCGGGACAGGGGGCCACTGAAGCTTTCTTT.